This T cell receptor beta chain was observed in a study of cytomegalovirus exposure and HLA in healthy donors. CDR1 and CDR2 (germline): SGHVS, FQNEAQ. This CDR3 contains 13 residues. V gave up 1 base and J gave up 8 bases, with 11 bases separating them. PCR was performed using 60 Vbeta and 13 Jbeta primers. The method was immunoSEQ multiplex PCR; TCRdb's version includes in-frame clones alone and lacks a portion of them. The table records 210,000 or so clones, approximately 83% of them present only once. As for this clone: Its antigen remains unidentified.

Whole-study findings and limits: Investigators reported 150 to 200 TCR beta chains as tied to cytomegalovirus. Within a later analysis, the majority of CMV-associated TCR beta chains appeared HLA-restricted. Most TCR sequences were seen very rarely across donors, but some public TCRs occurred in many. High sensitivity and specificity were reportedly achieved when the classifier diagnosed cytomegalovirus status.

Source material: PBMCs. The receptor comes from a boy aged 2-9 years in good health and CMV-seronegative. The V and J genes are TRBV7-8 and TRBJ1-2; D ambiguous. CDR3 loop: CASSLGGSGGYTF. DNA for the CDR3: TGTGCCAGCAGCTTAGGAGGGTCGGGAGGCTACACCTTC.